The entry below gives a single T cell receptor beta chain sequence along with its context. Its antigen is as yet unknown. The data derive from a study of cytomegalovirus exposure and HLA in healthy donors. Study-level findings and limits: CMV antigen specificity was confirmed in vitro for three CMV-associated chains. Most of the TCR beta V segments (in an earlier analysis) were productive either about 87% or about 30% of the time.

Deletions cut 8 bases from V and 6 bases from J, with 14 bases between. Germline assignment: CDR1 SNHLY and CDR2 FYNNEI. This CDR3 spans 13 amino acids. The PCR had 60 Vbeta and 13 Jbeta primers. Repertoires were generated with immunoSEQ multiplex PCR, while TCRdb's copy carries only in-frame clones and drops some. The sample contains around 100,000 clones, approximately 82% of which appear only once. Sequencing was performed on PBMCs. The V call is TRBV2, the J call TRBJ1-5; D perhaps matches TRBD1 (6 bases). The sequence derives from a man aged 25-45 years in good health and CMV-seropositive. This CDR3 is CASSTGRGQPQHF. In DNA, the CDR3 is TGTGCCAGCTCCACAGGGAGAGGTCAGCCCCAGCATTTT.